This TCR beta chain was profiled in a study of OX40 agonist ivuxolimab in advanced cancers. As for the study in general: As their treatment, patients were administered ivuxolimab, an agonistic anti-OX40 (CD134) antibody.

This clone is labeled medium-sized. The target antigen is unknown. One end of the junction is discordant with germline, which a read error may explain. Regarding the study as a whole: At doses 0.1 to 3.0 mg/kg, CD4+ and CD8+ clones expanded.

The CDR3 has 16 amino acids. Germline values: CDR1 MNHNY, CDR2 SVGAGI (reference sequence). Produced via immunoSEQ multiplex PCR; TCRdb's table is partial and in-frame only. The sample comprises around 72,000 clones, about 84% of which are singletons, and roughly 5.3% rests with the top ten. The rearrangement joins TRBV6-6 to TRBJ2-2, with D possibly being TRBD2 (5 bases). This sequence originates from an adult with an advanced solid tumor such as melanoma, head and neck, liver or kidney cancer. The sequenced sample was CD4+ or CD8+ T cells sorted from blood, obtained in a trial of the OX40 agonist ivuxolimab. The DNA of the CDR3 is TGTGCCAGCAGTAACTCGAGAGGGTGGGTCACCGGGGAGCTGTTTTTT. Protein product: CASSNSRGWVTGELFF.